The 17 T cell receptor beta chains below all came from one sample that was sequenced in a study of T cell responses to AZD1222 COVID-19 vaccine. Clones were read by immunoSEQ multiplex PCR, and TCRdb kept only the in-frame ones, dropping some. The data show around 97,000 clones, 91% seen once. The sample here was peripheral blood, taken on day 0 of AZD1222 vaccination. Receptors originate from an adult in good health.

V and J are TRBV7-3 and TRBJ2-1, with 9 bases fitting TRBD2. The CDR3 contains 17 residues. J lost 8 bases, V lost 5 bases, and 16 bases had no gene match. From germline, CDR1 is SGHTA and CDR2 FQGTGA. The CDR3 protein is CASSPSPGGLAGDEQFF. CDR3 nucleotide sequence: TGTGCCAGCAGCCCTAGTCCTGGGGGACTAGCTGGCGATGAGCAGTTCTTC. Full variable domain (rest looked up from reference TRBV7-3 and TRBJ2-1): GAGVSQTPSNKVTEKGKYVELRCDPISGHTALYWYRQSLGQGPEFLIYFQGTGAADDSGLPNDRFFAVRPEGSVSTLKIQRTERGDSAVYLCASSPSPGGLAGDEQFFGPGTRLTVL.

The CDR3 bases are TGTGCCAGCAGCTTATTCACAACTGTAAGCGAGCAGTACTTC. As protein: CASSLFTTVSEQYF. V is TRBV7-6 and J is TRBJ2-7, with D hard to call. CDR3 length: 14 amino acids. From germline, CDR1 is SGHVS and CDR2 FNYEAQ. Trimming shortened V by 2 bases and J by 6 bases, and 14 bases separated the two germline ends.

The chain uses TRBV28 and TRBJ1-1; the D gene is possibly TRBD1 (6 bases). The CDR3 is made up of 12 amino acids. Trimming took off 2 bases at V and 9 bases at J, with 10 bases between the two ends. The germline gives CDR1 MDHEN, CDR2 SYDVKM. CDR3 protein: CASSLRGSKAFF. The CDR3 DNA follows: TGTGCCAGCAGTTTAAGGGGGAGTAAAGCTTTCTTT.

This chain uses TRBV9 with TRBJ2-3; unclear D gene. This CDR3 region has 14 residues. Germline V lookup: CDR1 SGDLS, CDR2 YYNGEE. Trimming cost V 4 bases and J 5 bases, with 14 bases left between them. The CDR3: CASSPDWGKDTQYF. CDR3 bases: TGTGCCAGCAGCCCCGATTGGGGTAAAGATACGCAGTATTTT. Full variable domain (rest looked up from reference TRBV9 and TRBJ2-3): DSGVTQTPKHLITATGQRVTLRCSPRSGDLSVYWYQQSLDQGLQFLIQYYNGEERAKGNILERFSAQQFPDLHSELNLSSLELGDSALYFCASSPDWGKDTQYFGPGTRLTVL.

This rearrangement joins TRBV9 to TRBJ1-3; D not resolved. Between the trimmed V and J ends, which lost 0 bases and 4 bases, there was a span of 8 bases. This CDR3 comprises 14 residues. Germline values: CDR1 SGDLS, CDR2 YYNGEE. CDR3 in DNA: TGTGCCAGCAGCGTAGCCCGATCCGGAAACACCATATATTTT. Translation: CASSVARSGNTIYF.

The chain uses TRBV19 and TRBJ1-4; 7 nucleotides align to TRBD1. The length of the CDR3 is 14 residues. Unmatched junction bases numbered 8, after V lost 8 bases and J lost 5 bases. Germline assignment: CDR1 LNHDA and CDR2 SQIVND (reference sequence). The CDR3: CASRLTGTNEKLFF. The CDR3 coding sequence is TGTGCCAGTCGTCTGACAGGGACGAATGAAAAACTGTTTTTT.

The V call is TRBV19, the J call TRBJ2-1, with 11 bases lining up with TRBD1. With V trimmed by 9 bases and J by 3 bases, 7 bases remained unmatched. Germline V gene data show CDR1 as LNHDA and CDR2 as SQIVND (reference sequence). The CDR3 totals 15 residues. CDR3 region: CASSTGTGGYNEQFF. CDR3 bases: TGTGCCAGCTCAACCGGGACAGGGGGCTACAATGAGCAGTTCTTC.

The V and J genes are TRBV3-1 (or the pseudogene TRBV3-2) and TRBJ2-3, with 14 bases matching TRBD2. This CDR3 spans 19 amino acids. The junction had 13 bases not matched to a gene; V was cut back by 5 bases and J by 3 bases. The germline V gene has CDR1 LGHDT and CDR2 YNNKEL (reference sequence). CDR3 nucleotides: TGTGCCAGCAGCTCCAGGACAGGGACTAGCGGGAGATCTACAGATACGCAGTATTTT. This sequence encodes CASSSRTGTSGRSTDTQYF.

The sample holds one count of this clone. This chain connects TRBV29-1 to TRBJ2-7; no definite D call. Germline CDR1 reads SQVTM; CDR2 reads ANQGSEA. V lost 7 bases to trimming and J lost 6 bases, with 16 bases between them. The CDR3 is 12 residues long. The CDR3 sequence is CSGTVGRSEQYF. The CDR3 DNA reads TGCAGCGGTACTGTGGGTCGTAGCGAGCAGTACTTC.

The chain has TRBV20-1 and TRBJ2-7; 8 bases line up with TRBD1. J gave up 1 base and V 3 bases, and 8 bases lay outside the gene matches. Germline-derived CDR1 and CDR2 are DFQATT and SNEGSKA (reference sequence). The CDR3 is 15 residues long. The CDR3 DNA follows: TGCAGTGCTAGTCAGGGGGCTATAGGATCCTACGAGCAGTACTTC. Its protein is CSASQGAIGSYEQYF.

V is TRBV5-8 and J is TRBJ1-5; D is undetermined. V lost 0 bases to trimming and J lost 0 bases, with 13 bases between them. This CDR3 contains 17 residues. Germline loops: CDR1 SGHTS, CDR2 YDEGEE. The CDR3: CASSLERPSYSNQPQHF. The CDR3 DNA is TGTGCCAGCAGCTTGGAGCGGCCTAGTTATAGCAATCAGCCCCAGCATTTT.

The chain is built from TRBV4-1 and TRBJ2-3; 10 nucleotides match TRBD2. The germline gives CDR1 MGHRA, CDR2 YSYEKL. The CDR3 spans 16 residues. The V gene end was trimmed by 6 bases and the J gene end by 3 bases; junction bases not matched to a gene: 9. The CDR3 coding sequence is TGCGCCAGCAGTCAGAGAGCGGGAGGGCAAACAGATACGCAGTATTTT. Translating it yields CASSQRAGGQTDTQYF.

The V and J genes are TRBV6-5 and TRBJ2-2; D gene unclear. CDR3 length: 15 amino acids. Germline V gives CDR1 MNHEY, CDR2 SVGAGI. The V and J ends lost 3 bases and 5 bases respectively, with 13 bases between them. CDR3 in DNA: TGTGCCAGCAGTTATGACACGGCGAGAACCGGGGAGCTGTTTTTT. It translates to CASSYDTARTGELFF.

This clone has only one observation. CDR3 in DNA: TGTGCTAGTGGCCTATCGACAGGGGCAAACGAGCAGTTCTTC. Protein: CASGLSTGANEQFF. The chain recombines TRBV12-5 with TRBJ2-1; 8 nucleotides match TRBD1. CDR3 size: 14 residues. Germline assignment: CDR1 LGHNT and CDR2 FRNRAP. V was clipped by 6 bases and J by 10 bases; unmatched bases: 11.

The chain couples TRBV7-2 to TRBJ2-7; a weak D match, TRBD1 (6 bases). Deletions cut 3 bases from V and 2 bases from J, with 11 bases between. This CDR3 has 14 residues. Germline V gives CDR1 SGHTA, CDR2 FQGNSA. DNA of the CDR3: TGTGCCAGCAGCTTTGGGGGCTGGACCTACGAGCAGTACTTC. Translated: CASSFGGWTYEQYF.

The chain carries TRBV27 and TRBJ2-1; 9 bases align to TRBD1. The germline gives CDR1 MNHEY, CDR2 SMNVEV (reference sequence). Trimming at V came to 6 bases and at J to 5 bases, leaving 5 bases not matched to a gene. The CDR3 has 14 residues. The CDR3: CASSGQGINNEQFF. The CDR3 bases are TGTGCCAGCAGCGGACAGGGGATCAACAATGAGCAGTTCTTC.

This clone was observed once. The rearrangement uses TRBV4-3 and TRBJ1-6; 7 nucleotides line up with TRBD1. Germline loops: CDR1 LGHNA, CDR2 YSLEER. V shed 6 bases and J 7 bases; nucleotides not matched to a gene: 9. The CDR3 spans 15 residues. CDR3 nucleotides: TGCGCCAGCAGTTTCGACAGGGCTGAGAATTCACCCCTCCACTTT. Encoded protein: CASSFDRAENSPLHF.